The clone carrying this T cell receptor (beta chain) was found many times. Its target is not known. The sample originates from a study of neurological immune-mediated disorders. TCRdb itself ran the 5' RACE reads through MiXCR, one entry per CDR3 protein. Seen here are tens of thousands of distinct CDR3 sequences, roughly 4.4% observed once, and the top ten hold approximately 5.3%. General observations from the study: It was the repertoires of 18 of 34 multiple sclerosis patients that phylogenetic grouping placed in one related-CDR3 cluster, which is a possible signature. TCR clonal expansion peaked in HTLV-1-associated myelopathy patients and was lowest in multiple sclerosis patients. None of the CDR3 amino acid sequences found in expanded clones was shared across subjects. This suggests that the TCR-beta repertoires were private in all groups. Any association between clinical or MRI features and the multiple sclerosis repertoire cluster was absent.

Deletions cut 1 base from V and 7 bases from J, with 10 bases between. Germline V lookup: CDR1 DFQATT, CDR2 SNEGSKA (reference sequence). CDR3 size: 12 residues. This receptor was taken from a woman aged 55-70 years with multiple sclerosis. This chain connects TRBV20-1 to TRBJ1-1; D ambiguous. The sample taken for sequencing was PBMCs. As DNA, the CDR3 is TGCAGTGCTAGAGTCGGTAACGATGAAGCTTTCTTT. Translated: CSARVGNDEAFF.